The entry below describes one TCR beta chain. TCRdb reanalyzed the 5' RACE reads, giving one entry per CDR3 protein sequence and no DNA. The data show about 300,000 distinct CDR3 sequences, and the top ten clones hold about 5%. This CDR3 spans 17 amino acids. The sample originates from a study of monozygotic twins with inflammatory bowel disease. The gene calls are TRBV12-3 or TRBV12-4 and TRBJ2-7; as DNA is missing, the TRBD1 call by TCRdb cannot be tested. Sequenced: blood. The clonotype comes from a human donor with ulcerative colitis or Crohn's disease, or a healthy co-twin of an affected twin (not recorded which). CDR3 residues: CASSLDRGGPSSYEQYF.